The clone carrying this T cell receptor (beta chain) was picked up many times. Its specificity is unknown. No cell sorting was done before RNA was extracted from the tissue. The library came from three nested PCR rounds adapted from ARM-PCR protocols. MiXCR, applied by TCRdb to the multiplex PCR reads, yields one record per CDR3 protein. This table holds under 95,000 distinct CDR3 sequences, about three fifths found once. The CDR3 extends over 14 amino acids. The germline V gene has CDR1 SGHKS and CDR2 YYEKEE (reference sequence). V was shortened by 3 bases and J by 0 bases, with 7 bases between the two germline ends. The sample is drawn from a study of tumor and adjacent non-tumor tissue in lung cancer. About the study: There were 12 adenocarcinoma, 2 squamous cell carcinoma and 1 small cell lung cancer cases. On average, productive TCRbeta reads reached roughly 4.2 million per sample.

Broader study findings: Top 100 clones took a larger repertoire share in normal lung. Higher tumor TCR diversity was associated with shorter survival.

The chain employs TRBV5-5 and TRBJ1-3; no clear D. The source material was lung tumor tissue. The clonotype originates from a man between 65 and 79 years old with non-small cell lung cancer. The CDR3 sequence is CASSSYTSGNTIYF. The DNA of the CDR3 is TGTGCCAGCAGCTCATACACCTCTGGAAACACCATATATTTT.